This entry lists 17 T cell receptor beta chains sequenced from one sample in a study of T cells after posttransplantation cyclophosphamide. Measured with immunoSEQ multiplex PCR; TCRdb has only the in-frame clones, and not every one. The sample carries 2,500 to 3,500 clones, around 65% recorded once. Sequenced material: memory CD8+ T cells sorted from blood. The receptors stem from a woman aged 25-40 years in good health and a related stem cell transplant donor.

The V gene is TRBV27, the J gene TRBJ2-5; 12 nucleotides line up with TRBD2. The length of the CDR3 is 15 residues. The V gene's germline CDR1 is MNHEY and CDR2 SMNVEV (reference sequence). V trimming: 2 bases; J trimming: 5 bases; junction bases outside the gene matches: 3. CDR3 loop: CASSLLAGGWETQYF. For the CDR3, the DNA is TGTGCCAGCAGTTTACTAGCGGGGGGGTGGGAGACCCAGTACTTC.

The chain couples TRBV6-5 to TRBJ2-7; 7 bases are shared with TRBD1. The CDR3 is 15 amino acids. J gave up 3 bases and V 8 bases, and 13 bases lay outside the gene matches. Germline V gene data show CDR1 as MNHEY and CDR2 as SVGAGI. CDR3 sequence reads: CASELETGSGYEQYF. In DNA form, the CDR3 reads TGTGCCAGCGAGTTGGAGACAGGGTCCGGCTACGAGCAGTACTTC.

V and J are TRBV19 and TRBJ2-6; D remains ambiguous. The CDR3 extends over 19 amino acids. The V gene lost 4 bases and the J gene lost 5 bases, with 24 bases spanning the gap. Germline CDR1 reads LNHDA; CDR2 reads SQIVND (reference sequence). The CDR3 sequence is CASSSPATKSQSRANVLTF. In DNA, the CDR3 is TGTGCCAGTAGTAGCCCTGCGACAAAATCACAAAGTCGGGCCAACGTCCTGACTTTC.

The chain joins TRBV6-4 to TRBJ2-3, with D perhaps matching TRBD1 (5 bases). The CDR3 sequence is 15 residues long. V lost 2 bases and J lost 1, with 10 bases in between. The germline V gene has CDR1 MRHNA and CDR2 SNTAGT. The CDR3 region has the DNA TGTGCCAGCAGTGACGGGGCCATAGGCACAGATACGCAGTATTTT. Its translation is CASSDGAIGTDTQYF.

The V call is TRBV13, the J call TRBJ2-3; perhaps TRBD2 as D (6 bases). This CDR3 has 14 amino acids. V was pared by 3 bases and J by 2 bases, with 9 bases between. Per germline, CDR1 PRHDT and CDR2 FYEKMQ (reference sequence). The CDR3, as DNA: TGTGCCAGCAGCTTCGGCGGGGCCACAGATACGCAGTATTTT. It yields the protein CASSFGGATDTQYF.

This clone was found a few times. CDR3 bases: TGTGCCAGCAGTTTGGAGGGGGCCGTCGATGAGACCCAGTACTTC. As protein: CASSLEGAVDETQYF. V gene TRBV27 combines with J gene TRBJ2-5; the D gene is possibly TRBD1 (7 bases). The CDR3 covers 15 residues. Germline V gives CDR1 MNHEY, CDR2 SMNVEV (reference sequence). V was shortened by 3 bases and J by 5 bases, with 16 bases between the two germline ends.

The chain uses TRBV2 and TRBJ2-3, with a weak D call TRBD1 (6 bases). Germline CDR1 is SNHLY and CDR2 is FYNNEI. With 0 bases removed from V and 2 bases from J, the gap between germline ends came to 15 bases. The CDR3 sequence is 17 residues long. The CDR3: CASSEATRTEPTDTQYF. DNA for the CDR3: TGTGCCAGCAGTGAAGCGACGAGGACAGAACCCACAGATACGCAGTATTTT.

This clone has more than one count but fewer than ten. The rearrangement links TRBV6-1 to TRBJ2-1; 9 nucleotides line up with TRBD2. Germline loops: CDR1 MNHNS, CDR2 SASEGT. The CDR3 consists of 16 residues. V dropped 0 bases and J dropped 6; count of bases not matched to a gene: 6. The CDR3 coding sequence is TGTGCCAGCAGTGAAGCGGGGGGTAGCGGGGGCAATGAGCAGTTCTTC. It translates to CASSEAGGSGGNEQFF.

This sequence joins TRBV6-5 and TRBJ1-2, with D possibly being TRBD1 (5 bases). Per germline, CDR1 MNHEY and CDR2 SVGAGI. The CDR3 has 14 amino acids. The V and J ends lost 2 bases and 6 bases respectively, with 13 bases between them. CDR3 amino acids: CASSYPGLVHGYTF. CDR3 sequence (DNA): TGTGCCAGCAGTTACCCGGGACTTGTCCATGGCTACACCTTC.

The chain links TRBV19 to TRBJ1-3, with 8 bases aligning to TRBD1. Germline V gene lookup returns CDR1 LNHDA and CDR2 SQIVND (reference sequence). This CDR3 has 17 amino acids. Trimming at V came to 5 bases and at J to 4 bases, leaving 13 bases not matched to a gene. This CDR3 is CASSDNDRGLGGNTIYF. The CDR3 DNA sequence: TGTGCCAGTAGTGATAACGACAGGGGCCTTGGAGGAAACACCATATATTTT.

V is TRBV30 and J is TRBJ2-3, with no clear D. V was clipped by 4 bases and J by 3 bases, with 14 bases between them. Germline V gene data show CDR1 as GTSNPN and CDR2 as SVGIG (reference sequence). The CDR3 is 14 amino acids. CDR3 in amino acids: CAWTSSFLTDTQYF. The CDR3 coding sequence is TGTGCCTGGACCTCTAGTTTCCTAACAGATACGCAGTATTTT.

This clone was seen more than once but under ten times. This sequence joins TRBV2 and TRBJ2-7; D possibly corresponds to TRBD2 (5 bases). This CDR3 comprises 13 residues. The V end lost 7 bases, the J end lost 2 bases, and 12 bases lay between the germline ends. The germline CDR1 and CDR2 sequences are SNHLY and FYNNEI. The CDR3 spells CASTILDTYEQYF. The CDR3 DNA is TGTGCCAGCACTATACTAGATACCTACGAGCAGTACTTC. The full variable domain, rest sourced from reference TRBV2 and TRBJ2-7, is EPEVTQTPSHQVTQMGQEVILRCVPISNHLYFYWYRQILGQKVEFLVSFYNNEISEKSEIFDDQFSVERPDGSNFTLKIRSTKLEDSAMYFCASTILDTYEQYFGPGTRLTVT.

The rearrangement uses TRBV15 and TRBJ1-1, with D maybe TRBD1 (5 bases). The CDR3 consists of 16 residues. Germline V lookup: CDR1 LNHNV, CDR2 YYDKDF (reference sequence). The V end was cut by 0 bases, the J end by 1 base, with 12 bases between. The CDR3 loop is CATSRDQGLKNTEAFF. CDR3 nucleotide sequence: TGTGCCACCAGCAGAGATCAGGGACTTAAGAACACTGAAGCTTTCTTT.

This clone has only one observation. One end of the junction does not line up with germline, which may come from a read error. The chain couples TRBV14 to TRBJ2-7, with a weak D call TRBD2 (6 bases). CDR1 and CDR2 from the germline V gene are SGHDN and FVKESK. There are 18 residues in the CDR3. CDR3 amino acids: CASSQEVLRRPGEYEQYF. The CDR3 region has the DNA TGTGCCAGCAGTCAAGAAGTATTGAGGCGTCCGGGGGAGTACGAGCAGTACTTC.

In its sample, this clone ranks as medium-sized (0.01 to 0.1%). The rearrangement joins TRBV14 to TRBJ1-2, with TRBD1 matching 8 bases. V was pared by 3 bases and J by 5 bases, with 8 bases of the junction left unmatched. The CDR3 consists of 15 residues. Germline V gene data show CDR1 as SGHDN and CDR2 as FVKESK. CDR3 residues: CASSHVSQGVYGYTF. In DNA, the CDR3 is TGTGCCAGCAGCCACGTATCACAGGGGGTATATGGCTACACCTTC.

This clone has only a few counts. The sample holds other DNA sequences that translate to the same CDR3. The V call is TRBV4-3, the J call TRBJ2-1; D is unresolved. The CDR3 loop spans 13 amino acids. V shed 0 bases and J shed 6 bases, with 6 bases lying between them. Germline assignment: CDR1 LGHNA and CDR2 YSLEER. The CDR3 nucleotides are TGCGCCAGCAGCCAAGACGGTGGCAATGAGCAGTTCTTC. Protein sequence: CASSQDGGNEQFF.

The chain links TRBV7-3 to TRBJ2-3; D is possibly TRBD2 (5 bases). Per germline, CDR1 SGHTA and CDR2 FQGTGA. V shed 2 bases and J shed 5 bases, with 8 bases lying between them. The CDR3 has 13 residues. The CDR3, as DNA: TGTGCCAGCAGCTTAGGGAGACAAGATACGCAGTATTTT. As protein: CASSLGRQDTQYF.